Shown below are 27 T cell receptor beta chains from a single sample sequenced in a study of cytotoxic CD8 clonotypes in ibrutinib-treated CLL. TCRdb's copy holds only in-frame clones and misses some; the assay was immunoSEQ multiplex PCR. This table has tens of thousands of clones, approximately 70% appearing once. This specimen consisted of PBMCs, obtained at disease progression, from a patient treated with ibrutinib. The receptors stem from a human donor with chronic lymphocytic leukemia.

This clone came up once. The chain couples TRBV5-6 to TRBJ2-5; 8 positions match TRBD1. Germline-derived CDR1 and CDR2 are SGHDT and YYEEEE. Unmatched junction bases numbered 15, after V lost 0 bases and J lost 5 bases. The CDR3 is made up of 18 amino acids. The CDR3 DNA follows: TGTGCCAGCAGCTTGGGGGTTAGGGACAGGTCCTCAGTGGAGACCCAGTACTTC. This translates into CASSLGVRDRSSVETQYF.

This sequence joins TRBV7-3 and TRBJ2-2; D may match TRBD1 or TRBD2 (6 bases each). The CDR3 sequence is 16 residues long. Germline CDR1 reads SGHTA; CDR2 reads FQGTGA. Deletions cut 3 bases from V and 4 bases from J, with 15 bases between. CDR3 sequence reads: CASSLGRGLGTGELFF. CDR3 DNA sequence: TGTGCCAGCAGCTTGGGACGGGGGCTTGGCACCGGGGAGCTGTTTTTT.

This chain uses TRBV7-2 with TRBJ2-7; 8 bases align to TRBD1. CDR1 and CDR2 (germline): SGHTA, FQGNSA. Losses at the gene ends were 1 base for V and 4 bases for J; bases not matched to a gene: 3. This CDR3 is built from 14 residues. The CDR3 here is CASSLEDRVYEQYF. CDR3 nucleotide sequence: TGTGCCAGCAGCTTAGAGGACAGGGTGTACGAGCAGTACTTC.

The chain links TRBV29-1 to TRBJ2-2, with no clear D. The germline CDR1 and CDR2 sequences are SQVTM and ANQGSEA. The CDR3 loop spans 13 amino acids. Deletions cut 4 bases from V and 7 bases from J, with 13 bases between. In DNA, the CDR3 is TGCAGCGTTGTGTGGCTAACCAACGGGGAGCTGTTTTTT. Its protein is CSVVWLTNGELFF.

The rearrangement links TRBV29-1 to TRBJ1-4; unclear D gene. The CDR3 is 12 amino acids. Germline lookup yields CDR1 SQVTM and CDR2 ANQGSEA. Trimming cost V 7 bases and J 7 bases, with 13 bases left between them. Here the CDR3 DNA reads TGCAGCGCTCTCGCGCCTTTTGAAAAACTGTTTTTT. Its protein product is CSALAPFEKLFF.

In this sample, this clone turned up a few times. This sequence joins TRBV7-9 and TRBJ2-1; TRBD1 matches at 9 bases. Looked up from germline, CDR1 is SEHNR and CDR2 is FQNEAQ (reference sequence). V was pared by 1 base and J by 9 bases, with 10 bases of the junction left unmatched. This CDR3 spans 16 amino acids. This CDR3 is CASSLVGTGHGGEQFF. CDR3 in DNA: TGTGCCAGCAGCTTAGTTGGGACAGGGCACGGGGGTGAGCAGTTCTTC.

The CDR3 DNA reads as TGCAGCGTTGGGGACAATGAGCAGTTCTTC. This encodes CSVGDNEQFF. The chain is built from TRBV29-1 and TRBJ2-1; D remains unclear. CDR1 SQVTM and CDR2 ANQGSEA come from the germline V gene. This CDR3 is 10 amino acids long. Trimming cost V 4 bases and J 5 bases, with 3 bases left between them.

This chain connects TRBV7-6 to TRBJ2-2; D is tentatively TRBD1 or TRBD2 (7 bases each). Trimming took off 1 base at V and 6 bases at J, with 12 bases between the two ends. Per germline, CDR1 SGHVS and CDR2 FNYEAQ. The CDR3 sequence is 15 residues long. In nucleotides, the CDR3 is TGTGCCAGCAGCTTAGGGGGAGGGGGCGCCGGGGAGCTGTTTTTT. Its protein is CASSLGGGGAGELFF. The variable domain in full, completed from reference TRBV7-6 and TRBJ2-2, reads GAGVSQSPRYKVTKRGQDVALRCDPISGHVSLYWYRQALGQGPEFLTYFNYEAQQDKSGLPNDRFSAERPEGSISTLTIQRTEQRDSAMYRCASSLGGGGAGELFFGEGSRLTVL.

The CDR3 reads CASSSTGAVTDTQYF. The CDR3 DNA follows: TGTGCCAGCAGCTCTACGGGGGCAGTCACAGATACGCAGTATTTT. V usage is TRBV7-3 and J usage is TRBJ2-3, with D perhaps assigned TRBD1 or TRBD2 (6 bases each). The CDR3 runs to 15 residues. V lost 4 bases, J lost 2 bases, and 13 bases lay in between. From germline, CDR1 is SGHTA and CDR2 FQGTGA. The full variable domain, rest sourced from reference TRBV7-3 and TRBJ2-3, is GAGVSQTPSNKVTEKGKYVELRCDPISGHTALYWYRQSLGQGPEFLIYFQGTGAADDSGLPNDRFFAVRPEGSVSTLKIQRTERGDSAVYLCASSSTGAVTDTQYFGPGTRLTVL.

V usage is TRBV5-1 and J usage is TRBJ2-5, with TRBD2 matching 11 bases. V dropped 4 bases and J dropped 2; count of bases not matched to a gene: 7. The CDR3 sequence is 16 residues long. In germline, CDR1 is SGHRS, CDR2 YFSETQ. The CDR3 loop reads CASSLARLAGQETQYF. CDR3 DNA: TGCGCCAGCAGCCTTGCGAGACTAGCGGGGCAAGAGACCCAGTACTTC.

The J gene is TRBJ1-2, the V gene TRBV15, with 7 bases identical to TRBD1. Germline values: CDR1 LNHNV, CDR2 YYDKDF (reference sequence). Germline trimming cut 5 bases from V and 5 bases from J; bases unmatched to any gene: 11. The CDR3 runs to 15 residues. CDR3: CATSEGGQRVYGYTF. Here the CDR3 DNA reads TGTGCCACCAGCGAGGGGGGACAGAGAGTATATGGCTACACCTTC.

This clone was seen a handful of times. The rearrangement uses TRBV7-3 and TRBJ2-5; D might be TRBD2 (5 bases). The germline CDR1 and CDR2 sequences are SGHTA and FQGTGA. The V and J ends lost 3 bases and 4 bases respectively, with 12 bases between them. The CDR3 is 14 residues long. CDR3 bases: TGTGCCAGCAGCTTGGAGCTTAGCGCAGAGACCCAGTACTTC. This encodes CASSLELSAETQYF.

This clone was observed a handful of times. The gene calls are TRBV7-8 and TRBJ1-1; D is unclear. CDR1 SGHVS and CDR2 FQNEAQ come from the germline V gene. The V and J ends lost 4 bases and 5 bases respectively, with 11 bases between them. This CDR3 is 13 amino acids long. CDR3 amino acids: CASSYESGTEAFF. The DNA of the CDR3 is TGTGCCAGCAGCTACGAATCAGGTACTGAAGCTTTCTTT.

The chain employs TRBV23-1 and TRBJ2-7; 8 positions agree with TRBD1. TRBV23-1 counts as an open reading frame of uncertain function. The CDR3 consists of 16 residues. After removal of 0 bases from V and 6 bases from J, the junction contained 10 bases not matched to a gene. The CDR3 sequence: CASSQSGQGLPPEQYF. CDR3 nucleotides: TGCGCCAGCAGTCAATCAGGACAGGGCCTACCCCCCGAGCAGTACTTC.

This chain joins TRBV11-2 and TRBJ2-1; D unclear. Germline V gives CDR1 SGHAT, CDR2 FQNNGV. The CDR3 is 16 amino acids. With 3 bases removed from V and 2 bases from J, the gap between germline ends came to 14 bases. This chain's CDR3 is CASSFSNGLTYNEQFF. The CDR3 bases are TGTGCCAGCAGCTTTAGCAACGGTCTGACCTACAATGAGCAGTTCTTC.

The V and J genes are TRBV19 and TRBJ1-1; D is possibly TRBD1 (5 bases). CDR1 is LNHDA, CDR2 SQIVND, per germline (reference sequence). V shed 1 base and J shed 5 bases, with 14 bases lying between them. The CDR3 is made up of 15 amino acids. CDR3 DNA sequence: TGTGCCAGTAGTATAGGGGGCGCAAGAAGGACTGAAGCTTTCTTT. Amino acid sequence: CASSIGGARRTEAFF.

Comment on this clone: Relative to the germline gene, one junction end is altered; a read error may explain this. The rearrangement joins TRBV7-9 to TRBJ1-3; D remains ambiguous. This CDR3 contains 14 residues. Germline values: CDR1 SEHNR, CDR2 FQNEAQ (reference sequence). CDR3 amino acids: CASSLPEPGNTIYF. The CDR3 nucleotides read TGTGCCAGCAGCTTACCTGAACCTGGGAACACCATATATTTT.

This clone occurred once. The V call is TRBV19, the J call TRBJ1-5; D call uncertain. There are 15 residues in the CDR3. The V gene lost 1 base and the J gene lost 4 bases, with 11 bases spanning the gap. Germline V gene lookup returns CDR1 LNHDA and CDR2 SQIVND (reference sequence). The CDR3 spells CASSIVTVGNQPQHF. The CDR3 DNA follows: TGTGCCAGTAGTATAGTCACGGTGGGTAATCAGCCCCAGCATTTT.

The rearrangement joins TRBV18 to TRBJ1-5; D not resolved. CDR3 length: 13 amino acids. Trimming shortened V by 6 bases and J by 6 bases, and 12 bases separated the two germline ends. CDR1 is KGHSH and CDR2 is LQKENI in the germline V gene. CDR3 sequence reads: CASSPTGTQPQHF. CDR3 DNA: TGTGCCAGCTCGCCTACGGGAACTCAGCCCCAGCATTTT. Together with reference TRBV18 and TRBJ1-5, the CDR3 gives the full variable domain: NAGVMQNPRHLVRRRGQEARLRCSPMKGHSHVYWYRQLPEEGLKFMVYLQKENIIDESGMPKERFSAEFPKEGPSILRIQQVVRGDSAAYFCASSPTGTQPQHFGDGTRLSIL.

This chain uses TRBV4-1 with TRBJ2-7; TRBD1 aligns across 7 bases. Germline CDR1 is MGHRA and CDR2 is YSYEKL. V lost 3 bases to trimming and J lost 0 bases; unmatched junction nucleotides: 5. The CDR3 totals 15 residues. CDR3 sequence (DNA): TGCGCCAGCAGCCAGGCCTGGACAGGCTCCTACGAGCAGTACTTC. Translating it yields CASSQAWTGSYEQYF.

This chain connects TRBV5-1 to TRBJ2-3, with 14 bases aligning to TRBD2. In germline, CDR1 is SGHRS, CDR2 YFSETQ. The CDR3 runs to 18 residues. The junction had 10 bases not matched to a gene; V was cut back by 4 bases and J by 3 bases. The CDR3 spells CASSPGLAGAMSTDTQYF. The CDR3 region has the DNA TGCGCCAGCAGCCCGGGACTAGCGGGGGCGATGTCGACAGATACGCAGTATTTT. The full variable domain, its missing parts supplied by reference TRBV5-1 and TRBJ2-3, is KAGVTQTPRYLIKTRGQQVTLSCSPISGHRSVSWYQQTPGQGLQFLFEYFSETQRNKGNFPGRFSGRQFSNSRSEMNVSTLELGDSALYLCASSPGLAGAMSTDTQYFGPGTRLTVL.

V usage is TRBV10-2 and J usage is TRBJ1-2; TRBD1 might be the D (5 bases). Germline values: CDR1 WSHSY, CDR2 SAAADI. V lost 3 bases and J lost 4, with 9 bases in between. The CDR3 covers 13 residues. This CDR3 is CASSDGGGYGYTF. In DNA form, the CDR3 reads TGCGCCAGCAGTGATGGGGGTGGCTATGGCTACACCTTC.

This clone came up once. This chain uses TRBV5-1 with TRBJ1-1, with D perhaps matching TRBD1 (6 bases). Germline loops: CDR1 SGHRS, CDR2 YFSETQ. The CDR3 loop spans 14 amino acids. V gave up 0 bases and J gave up 4 bases, with 10 bases separating them. CDR3 sequence (DNA): TGCGCCAGCAGCTTGGATGGAGGGGGCACTGAAGCTTTCTTT. Amino acid sequence: CASSLDGGGTEAFF.

V gene TRBV9 combines with J gene TRBJ1-1; TRBD1 is a possible D gene (6 bases). Trimming pared 3 bases from V and 6 bases from J, leaving 18 bases between. The CDR3 length is 15 residues. CDR1 and CDR2 (germline): SGDLS, YYNGEE. Here the CDR3 DNA reads TGTGCCAGCAGCGATTTACAGGGTTTGGGGGCTGAAGCTTTCTTT. Translating gives CASSDLQGLGAEAFF.

The chain recombines TRBV6-6 with TRBJ1-1; D is undetermined. The CDR3 is 13 residues long. Germline loops: CDR1 MNHNY, CDR2 SVGAGI (reference sequence). The germline V and J ends were trimmed by 5 bases and 4 bases, with 11 bases remaining between them. The CDR3 DNA reads as TGTGCCAGCAGTGCGTTCGGAGGCACTGAAGCTTTCTTT. Amino acid sequence: CASSAFGGTEAFF.

This clone was detected a few times. The V call is TRBV5-1, the J call TRBJ2-7; 8 nucleotides match TRBD1. The trim removed 4 bases at V and 5 bases at J, leaving 8 bases unmatched. This CDR3 spans 14 amino acids. Per germline, CDR1 SGHRS and CDR2 YFSETQ. This CDR3 reads CASSIGQGYDEQYF. As DNA, the CDR3 is TGCGCCAGCAGCATCGGACAGGGTTACGACGAGCAGTACTTC.

The chain has TRBV7-2 and TRBJ2-5; 9 bases line up with TRBD2. The CDR3 consists of 15 residues. The germline CDR1 and CDR2 sequences are SGHTA and FQGNSA. Trimming took 4 bases from V and 1 from J; bases not matched to a gene: 4. The CDR3 DNA follows: TGTGCCAGCAGCTGGCTAGCGGGGCCCCAAGAGACCCAGTACTTC. Encoded protein: CASSWLAGPQETQYF.